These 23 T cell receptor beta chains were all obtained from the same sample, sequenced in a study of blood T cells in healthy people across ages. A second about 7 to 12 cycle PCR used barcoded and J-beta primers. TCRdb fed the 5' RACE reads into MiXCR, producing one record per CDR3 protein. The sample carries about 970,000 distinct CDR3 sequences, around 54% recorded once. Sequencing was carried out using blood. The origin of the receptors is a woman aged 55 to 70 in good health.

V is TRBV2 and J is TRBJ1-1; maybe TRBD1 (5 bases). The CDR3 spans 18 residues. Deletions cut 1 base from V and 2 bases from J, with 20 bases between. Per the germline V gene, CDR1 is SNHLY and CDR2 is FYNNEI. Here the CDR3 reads CASSEGRDLLPLNTEAFF. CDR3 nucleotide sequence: TGTGCCAGCAGTGAAGGCAGGGACTTGCTGCCCCTAAACACTGAAGCTTTCTTT.

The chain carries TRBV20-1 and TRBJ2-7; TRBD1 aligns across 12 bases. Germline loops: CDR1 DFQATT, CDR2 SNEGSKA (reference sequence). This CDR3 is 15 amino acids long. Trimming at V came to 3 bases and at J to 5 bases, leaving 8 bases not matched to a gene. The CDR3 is CSASGKGTGGNEQYF. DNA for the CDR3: TGCAGTGCTAGTGGGAAGGGGACAGGGGGCAACGAGCAGTACTTC.

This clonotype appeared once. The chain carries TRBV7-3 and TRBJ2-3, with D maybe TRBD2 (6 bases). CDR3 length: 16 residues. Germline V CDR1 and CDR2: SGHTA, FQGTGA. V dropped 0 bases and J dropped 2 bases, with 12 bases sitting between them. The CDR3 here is CASSLTGGVFTDTQYF. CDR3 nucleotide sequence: TGTGCCAGCAGCTTAACAGGCGGGGTCTTCACAGATACGCAGTATTTT.

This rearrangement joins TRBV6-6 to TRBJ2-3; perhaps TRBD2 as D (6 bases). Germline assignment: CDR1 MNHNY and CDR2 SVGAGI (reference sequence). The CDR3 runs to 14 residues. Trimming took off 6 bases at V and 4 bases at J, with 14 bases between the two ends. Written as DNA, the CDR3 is TGTGCCAGCAGACCACTAGCAGACGCAGATACGCAGTATTTT. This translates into CASRPLADADTQYF.

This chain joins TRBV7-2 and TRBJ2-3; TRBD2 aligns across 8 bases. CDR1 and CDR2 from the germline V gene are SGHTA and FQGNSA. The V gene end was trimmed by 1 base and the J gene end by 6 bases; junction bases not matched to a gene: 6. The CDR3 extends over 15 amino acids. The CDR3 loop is CASSLESGGRDTQYF. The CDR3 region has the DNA TGTGCCAGCAGCTTAGAGTCGGGAGGGCGGGATACGCAGTATTTT. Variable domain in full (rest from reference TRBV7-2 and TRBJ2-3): GAGVSQSPSNKVTEKGKDVELRCDPISGHTALYWYRQSLGQGLEFLIYFQGNSAPDKSGLPSDRFSAERTGGSVSTLTIQRTQQEDSAVYLCASSLESGGRDTQYFGPGTRLTVL.

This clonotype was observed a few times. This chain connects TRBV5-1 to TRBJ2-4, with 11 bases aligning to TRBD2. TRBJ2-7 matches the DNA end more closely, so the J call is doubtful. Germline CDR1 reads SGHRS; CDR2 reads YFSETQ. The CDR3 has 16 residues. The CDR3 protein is CASSLGLAGPPYEQYF. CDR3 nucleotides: TGCGCCAGCAGCTTGGGACTAGCGGGACCCCCCTACGAGCAGTACTTC.

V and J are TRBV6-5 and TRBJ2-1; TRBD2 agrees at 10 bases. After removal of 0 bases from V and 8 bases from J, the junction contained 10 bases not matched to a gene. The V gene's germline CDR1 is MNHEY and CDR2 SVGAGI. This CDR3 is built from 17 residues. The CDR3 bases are TGTGCCAGCAGTTACTCCGGAGCGGGAGGGCCGGTATATGAGCAGTTCTTC. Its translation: CASSYSGAGGPVYEQFF.

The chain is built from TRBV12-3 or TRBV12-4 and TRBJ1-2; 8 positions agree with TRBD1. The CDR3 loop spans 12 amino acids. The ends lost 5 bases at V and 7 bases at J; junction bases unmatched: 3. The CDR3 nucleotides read TGTGCCAGCAGTATGGACAGGGCTGGCTACACCTTC. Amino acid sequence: CASSMDRAGYTF.

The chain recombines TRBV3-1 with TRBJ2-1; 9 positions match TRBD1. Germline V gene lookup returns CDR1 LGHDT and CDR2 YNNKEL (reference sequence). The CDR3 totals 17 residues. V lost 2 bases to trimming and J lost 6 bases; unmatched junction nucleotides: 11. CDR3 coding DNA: TGTGCCAGCAGCCAATATTTCTTCGGGACAGGGCCCAATGAGCAGTTCTTC. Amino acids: CASSQYFFGTGPNEQFF.

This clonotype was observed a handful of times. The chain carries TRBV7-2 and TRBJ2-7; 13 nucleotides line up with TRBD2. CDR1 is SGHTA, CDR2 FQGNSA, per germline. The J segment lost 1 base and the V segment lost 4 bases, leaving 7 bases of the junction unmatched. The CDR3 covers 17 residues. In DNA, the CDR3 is TGTGCCAGCAGCTCCCGGACTAGCGGGAGTCTTTCCTACGAGCAGTACTTC. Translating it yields CASSSRTSGSLSYEQYF.

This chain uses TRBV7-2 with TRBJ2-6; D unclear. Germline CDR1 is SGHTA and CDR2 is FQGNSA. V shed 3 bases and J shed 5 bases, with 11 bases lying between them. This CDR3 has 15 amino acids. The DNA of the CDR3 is TGTGCCAGCAGCTTCCGACCGAGCCGGGCCAACGTCCTGACTTTC. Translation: CASSFRPSRANVLTF.

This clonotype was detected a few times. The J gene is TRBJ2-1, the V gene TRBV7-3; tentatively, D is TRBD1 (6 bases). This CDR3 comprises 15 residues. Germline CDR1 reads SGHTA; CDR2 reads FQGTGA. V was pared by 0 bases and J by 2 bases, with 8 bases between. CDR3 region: CASSLTQGPYNEQFF. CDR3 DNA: TGTGCCAGCAGCTTAACACAGGGCCCCTACAATGAGCAGTTCTTC. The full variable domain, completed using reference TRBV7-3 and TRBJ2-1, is GAGVSQTPSNKVTEKGKYVELRCDPISGHTALYWYRQSLGQGPEFLIYFQGTGAADDSGLPNDRFFAVRPEGSVSTLKIQRTERGDSAVYLCASSLTQGPYNEQFFGPGTRLTVL.

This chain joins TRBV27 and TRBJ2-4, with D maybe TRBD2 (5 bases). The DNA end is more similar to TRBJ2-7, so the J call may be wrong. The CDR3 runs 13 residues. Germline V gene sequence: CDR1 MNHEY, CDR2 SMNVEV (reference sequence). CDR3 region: CASRGVERVEQYF. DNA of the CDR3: TGTGCCAGCAGGGGAGTAGAGCGCGTCGAGCAGTACTTC.

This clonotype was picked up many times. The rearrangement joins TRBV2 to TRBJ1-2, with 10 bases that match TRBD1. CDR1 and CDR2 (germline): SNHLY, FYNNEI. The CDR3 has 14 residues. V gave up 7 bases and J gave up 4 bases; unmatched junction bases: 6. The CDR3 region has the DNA TGTGCCAGCACTGGACAGGGGGGTGGCTATGGCTACACCTTC. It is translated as CASTGQGGGYGYTF. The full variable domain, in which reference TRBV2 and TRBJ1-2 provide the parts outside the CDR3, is EPEVTQTPSHQVTQMGQEVILRCVPISNHLYFYWYRQILGQKVEFLVSFYNNEISEKSEIFDDQFSVERPDGSNFTLKIRSTKLEDSAMYFCASTGQGGGYGYTFGSGTRLTVV.

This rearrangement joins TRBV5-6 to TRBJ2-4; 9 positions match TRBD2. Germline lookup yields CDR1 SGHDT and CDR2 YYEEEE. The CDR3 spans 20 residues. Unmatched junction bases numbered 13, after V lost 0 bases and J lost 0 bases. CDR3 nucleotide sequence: TGTGCCAGCAGCTTGGCCAGGCAACTAGCGGGCATTCTAGCCAAAAACATTCAGTACTTC. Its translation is CASSLARQLAGILAKNIQYF.

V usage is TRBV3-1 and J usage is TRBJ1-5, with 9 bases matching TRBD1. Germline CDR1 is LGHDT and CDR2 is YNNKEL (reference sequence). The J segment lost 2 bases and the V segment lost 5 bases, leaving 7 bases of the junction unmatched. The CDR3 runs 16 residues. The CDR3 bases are TGTGCCAGCAGCGACCGGGACAGGGCCGGCAATCAGCCCCAGCATTTT. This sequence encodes CASSDRDRAGNQPQHF.

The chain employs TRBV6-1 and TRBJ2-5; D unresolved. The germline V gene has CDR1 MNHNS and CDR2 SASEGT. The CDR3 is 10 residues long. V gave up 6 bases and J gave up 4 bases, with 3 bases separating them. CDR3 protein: CASRIETQYF. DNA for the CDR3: TGTGCCAGCAGGATAGAGACCCAGTACTTC.

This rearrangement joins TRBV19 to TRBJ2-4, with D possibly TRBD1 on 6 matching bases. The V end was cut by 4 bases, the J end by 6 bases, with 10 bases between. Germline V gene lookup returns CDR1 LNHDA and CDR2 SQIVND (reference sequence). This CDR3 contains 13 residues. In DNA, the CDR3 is TGTGCCAGTAGTACACAGGGAATAAACATTCAGTACTTC. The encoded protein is CASSTQGINIQYF.

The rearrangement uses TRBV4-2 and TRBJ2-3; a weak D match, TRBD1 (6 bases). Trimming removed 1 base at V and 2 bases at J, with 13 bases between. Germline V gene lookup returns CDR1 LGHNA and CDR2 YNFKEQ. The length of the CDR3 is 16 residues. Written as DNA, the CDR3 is TGTGCCAGCAGCCAAGTGGGGGCGGGTGTCACAGATACGCAGTATTTT. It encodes CASSQVGAGVTDTQYF.

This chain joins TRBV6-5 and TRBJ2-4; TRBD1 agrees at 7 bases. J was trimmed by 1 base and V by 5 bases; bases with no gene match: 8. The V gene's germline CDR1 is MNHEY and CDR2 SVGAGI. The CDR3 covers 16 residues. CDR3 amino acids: CASSRIQGSAKNIQYF. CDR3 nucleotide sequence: TGTGCCAGCAGTCGAATACAGGGGTCGGCCAAAAACATTCAGTACTTC.

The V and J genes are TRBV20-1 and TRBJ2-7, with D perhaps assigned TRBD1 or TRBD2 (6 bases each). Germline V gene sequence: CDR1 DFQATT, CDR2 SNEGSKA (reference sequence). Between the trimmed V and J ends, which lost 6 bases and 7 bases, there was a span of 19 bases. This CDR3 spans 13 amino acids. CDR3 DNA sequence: TGCAGTGCCGAGGATCTAGGGGGGTATGAGCAGTACTTC. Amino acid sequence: CSAEDLGGYEQYF.

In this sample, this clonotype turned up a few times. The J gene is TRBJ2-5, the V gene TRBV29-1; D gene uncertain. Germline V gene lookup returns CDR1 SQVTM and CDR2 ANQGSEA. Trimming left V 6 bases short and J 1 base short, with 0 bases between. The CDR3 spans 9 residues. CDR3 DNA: TGCAGCGTCCAAGAGACCCAGTACTTC. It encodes CSVQETQYF.

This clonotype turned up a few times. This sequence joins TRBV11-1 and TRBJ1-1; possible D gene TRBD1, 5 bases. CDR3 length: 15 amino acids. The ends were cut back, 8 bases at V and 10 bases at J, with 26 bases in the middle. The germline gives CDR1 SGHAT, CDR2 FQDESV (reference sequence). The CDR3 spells CASGSTRVDPARAFF. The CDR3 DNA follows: TGTGCCAGCGGCTCCACCAGGGTCGACCCCGCGAGAGCTTTCTTT.